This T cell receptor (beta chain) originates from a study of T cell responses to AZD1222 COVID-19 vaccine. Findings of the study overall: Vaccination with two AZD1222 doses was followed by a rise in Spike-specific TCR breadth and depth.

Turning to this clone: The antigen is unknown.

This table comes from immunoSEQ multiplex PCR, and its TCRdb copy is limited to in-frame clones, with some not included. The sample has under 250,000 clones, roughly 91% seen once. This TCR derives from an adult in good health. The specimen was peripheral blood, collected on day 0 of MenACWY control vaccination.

The CDR3 loop is CASSSSGGGTDTQYF. CDR3 DNA sequence: TGTGCCAGCAGTTCATCAGGGGGAGGCACAGATACGCAGTATTTT. This chain uses TRBV7-2 with TRBJ2-3; 7 bases map to TRBD1. The CDR3 covers 15 residues. Looked up from germline, CDR1 is SGHTA and CDR2 is FQGNSA. The V gene end was trimmed by 6 bases and the J gene end by 1 base; junction bases not matched to a gene: 7.